The 15 T cell receptor beta chains given below trace back to one sample, sequenced in a study of regulatory T cells in long-lasting Graves disease (dated by TCRdb to the early 2020s). The library was obtained by multiplex PCR. TCRdb lists the instrument as Illumina HiSeq 4000. To build TCR beta libraries, CDR3 regions were amplified by Arm-PCR using iRepertoire HTBI primers. The public reads were reprocessed in TCRdb via fastp at Q25 and MiXCR, keeping in-frame beta chains. Duplicate CDR3 protein sequences are folded into a single record with the most common DNA and genes. Recorded for this sample are about 420,000 distinct CDR3 sequences; approximately 16% of them occurred a single time. About 25% of the sample rests with the top ten. Read against the paper, the sample's time point label means: newly diagnosed GD, antithyroid drugs for less than 3 months. RNA was extracted from PBMCs in TRIzol for both TCR sequencing and RNA sequencing.

These same records also appear under a second study, on T cells in Graves' hyperthyroidism and ophthalmopathy.

Material: peripheral blood mononuclear cells (PBMCs), obtained at new diagnosis, from a patient treated with antithyroid drugs. These receptors were obtained from a young woman with Graves disease. Donor details come from another sample of the same person, matched by shared clones.

At least ten counts were recorded for this clonotype. V is TRBV7-9 and J is TRBJ2-3; TRBD1 matches at 11 bases. With V trimmed by 5 bases and J by 6 bases, 4 bases remained unmatched. The CDR3 is 14 residues long. Germline V CDR1 and CDR2: SEHNR, FQNEAQ (reference sequence). CDR3 in DNA: TGTGCCAGCAGCCCCGGGACAGGGGGGGATACGCAGTATTTT. It translates to CASSPGTGGDTQYF.

V is TRBV10-3 and J is TRBJ2-1; possible D gene TRBD1, 5 bases. Germline V gene sequence: CDR1 ENHRY, CDR2 SYGVKD. V lost 4 bases to trimming and J lost 7 bases, with 11 bases between them. The CDR3 length is 13 residues. CDR3 DNA sequence: TGTGCCATCAGTGGCTCTAGGGGTAATGAGCAGTTCTTC. Its translation is CAISGSRGNEQFF.

This clonotype has a count of ten or more. This chain links TRBV9 with TRBJ2-3; TRBD2 agrees at 12 bases. Trimming cost V 0 bases and J 0 bases; bases outside gene matches: 5. Germline CDR1 SGDLS, CDR2 YYNGEE. The CDR3 totals 18 residues. As DNA, the CDR3 is TGTGCCAGCAGCGTAGTTGGACTAGCGGGAACCAGCACAGATACGCAGTATTTT. Residues: CASSVVGLAGTSTDTQYF. The full variable domain, completed using reference TRBV9 and TRBJ2-3, is DSGVTQTPKHLITATGQRVTLRCSPRSGDLSVYWYQQSLDQGLQFLIQYYNGEERAKGNILERFSAQQFPDLHSELNLSSLELGDSALYFCASSVVGLAGTSTDTQYFGPGTRLTVL.

This clonotype was found many times. The V gene is TRBV6-9, the J gene TRBJ1-2, with D possibly matching TRBD1 (5 bases). CDR1 MNHGY and CDR2 SVAAGI come from the germline V gene. CDR3 size: 15 residues. The germline V and J ends were trimmed by 3 bases and 8 bases, with 19 bases remaining between them. For the CDR3, the DNA is TGTGCCAGCAGTTACGACACAGGACCGAGGGACGGCTACACCTTC. Its translation: CASSYDTGPRDGYTF.

This clonotype showed up many times. This rearrangement joins TRBV6-4 to TRBJ1-5; 9 positions agree with TRBD1. Germline V lookup: CDR1 MRHNA, CDR2 SNTAGT. V shed 7 bases, J shed 4 bases, and the junction held 5 bases outside the gene matches. This CDR3 is built from 14 residues. The CDR3 region is CASKQGARNQPQHF. For the CDR3, the DNA is TGTGCCAGCAAACAGGGGGCTCGGAATCAGCCCCAGCATTTT.

This clonotype was seen ten or more times. J is TRBJ2-1 and V is TRBV20-1; unclear D gene. Per the germline V gene, CDR1 is DFQATT and CDR2 is SNEGSKA (reference sequence). The germline V and J ends were trimmed by 0 bases and 5 bases, with 14 bases remaining between them. This CDR3 contains 15 residues. The CDR3 region is CSARDPGQRHNEQFF. Written as DNA, the CDR3 is TGCAGTGCTAGAGATCCGGGCCAGAGGCACAATGAGCAGTTCTTC.

This clonotype came up many times. The chain carries TRBV7-2 and TRBJ2-5, with 11 bases matching TRBD2. Germline lookup yields CDR1 SGHTA and CDR2 FQGNSA. The CDR3 length is 16 residues. Trimming cost V 5 bases and J 1 base; bases outside gene matches: 6. The CDR3 here is CASSLTSGAFQETQYF. CDR3 DNA: TGTGCCAGCAGCCTGACTAGCGGGGCCTTCCAAGAGACCCAGTACTTC.

This clonotype came up many times. The rearrangement links TRBV11-2 to TRBJ2-7, with 11 bases fitting TRBD2. The CDR3 is made up of 16 amino acids. Germline lookup yields CDR1 SGHAT and CDR2 FQNNGV. V shed 5 bases, J shed 4 bases, and the junction held 10 bases outside the gene matches. CDR3 sequence: CASSPISGRAWYEQYF. CDR3 nucleotides: TGTGCCAGCAGCCCGATTAGCGGGAGGGCCTGGTACGAGCAGTACTTC.

The J gene is TRBJ2-3, the V gene TRBV6-1, with 8 bases fitting TRBD2. The CDR3 loop spans 14 amino acids. Per germline, CDR1 MNHNS and CDR2 SASEGT. Trimming removed 5 bases from V and 4 bases from J; junction bases left unmatched: 5. As DNA, the CDR3 is TGTGCCAGCAGTATAGCGGGAAGGGCAGATACGCAGTATTTT. Protein sequence: CASSIAGRADTQYF.

Note on this clonotype: A read error may be the cause here, since a much bigger clone is one base away. CDR3 protein: CASRGTGGTNEKPFF. The DNA for the CDR3 is TGTGCCAGCAGGGGGACAGGGGGCACTAATGAAAAACCGTTTTTT. The rearrangement links TRBV12-3 or TRBV12-4 to TRBJ1-4; TRBD1 aligns across 12 bases. This CDR3 is built from 15 residues.

This clonotype was seen only a few times. V gene TRBV14 combines with J gene TRBJ2-1, with D unresolved. Trimming stripped 5 bases from V and 7 bases from J, with 9 bases between. The CDR3 length is 12 residues. Germline-derived CDR1 and CDR2 are SGHDN and FVKESK. The CDR3 DNA reads TGTGCCAGCAGCTATGTGCAGAATGAGCAGTTCTTC. Amino acids: CASSYVQNEQFF.

Many counts were recorded for this clonotype. V is TRBV28 and J is TRBJ2-1; TRBD2 matches 10 bases. CDR3 size: 14 residues. Trimming cost V 8 bases and J 8 bases; bases outside gene matches: 9. Germline CDR1 MDHEN, CDR2 SYDVKM. CDR3 protein: CASSKASGSYEQFF. In nucleotides, the CDR3 is TGTGCCAGCTCCAAGGCTAGCGGGAGTTATGAGCAGTTCTTC.

This clonotype was observed many times. The chain employs TRBV7-2 and TRBJ2-1; D gene unclear. This CDR3 region has 13 residues. Per germline, CDR1 SGHTA and CDR2 FQGNSA. V lost 2 bases and J 4 bases, leaving 6 bases between the germline ends. CDR3 region: CASSLRRYNEQFF. The CDR3 bases are TGTGCCAGCAGCTTACGTAGATACAATGAGCAGTTCTTC.

This clonotype showed up many times. This chain joins TRBV28 and TRBJ1-1; weak D call: TRBD1 (5 bases). The CDR3 spans 14 residues. Germline V gene lookup returns CDR1 MDHEN and CDR2 SYDVKM. V was clipped by 2 bases and J by 5 bases, with 12 bases between them. The CDR3 DNA sequence: TGTGCCAGCAGTTTAAGGACATCTTGGACTGAAGCTTTCTTT. The encoded protein is CASSLRTSWTEAFF. Together with reference TRBV28 and TRBJ1-1, the CDR3 gives the full variable domain: DVKVTQSSRYLVKRTGEKVFLECVQDMDHENMFWYRQDPGLGLRLIYFSYDVKMKEKGDIPEGYSVSREKKERFSLILESASTNQTSMYLCASSLRTSWTEAFFGQGTRLTVV.

This clonotype was seen ten or more times. The V call is TRBV11-2, the J call TRBJ2-7, with 9 bases fitting TRBD1. The CDR3 is made up of 15 amino acids. V lost 3 bases, J lost 5 bases, and 8 bases stayed unmatched. CDR1 is SGHAT and CDR2 is FQNNGV in the germline V gene. The CDR3 DNA follows: TGTGCCAGCAGCTTCACATTGGGGGACAGGGACGAGCAGTACTTC. This codes for CASSFTLGDRDEQYF.